This is a list of T cell receptor beta chains from one sample in a study of T-cell reconstitution after alpha-beta-depleted transplantation in children. TCRdb itself ran the PCR reads through MiXCR, one entry per CDR3 protein. Counted here are hundreds of thousands of distinct CDR3 sequences, 7.5% to 9.5% occurring once; the ten biggest clones make up 6.3%. Material: PBMCs, mostly from graft donor cells, obtained 180 days after TCRalphabeta/CD19-depleted stem cell transplant. These receptors originate from a male patient aged 10-17 years who had a stem cell transplant for acute lymphoblastic leukemia, so the T cells may come from the graft donor. CDR3s include the opening cysteine and the closing phenylalanine or tryptophan. The size entry is marked missing in some rows and otherwise reads once, few, many or a size class.

many 15 TRBJ2-7 TRBV20-1 CSARGRGREAYEQYF
many 13 TRBJ1-2 TRBV5-1 CASSKTEDYGYTF
many 13 TRBJ1-1 TRBV7-9 CASSQTGGTEAFF
many 20 TRBJ2-3 TRBV6-1 CASSGSGTGDRDGRVDTQYF
many 13 TRBJ2-1 TRBV7-7 CASSLGGGSEQFF
many 12 TRBJ1-3 TRBV5-1 CASSQSGNTIYF
many 14 TRBJ2-1 TRBV24-1 CATGGPTLYNEQFF
many 15 TRBJ2-7 TRBV5-6 CASSPLGENTYEQYF
many 17 TRBJ2-1 TRBV5-6 CASSIRWGLAVYNEQFF
many 12 TRBJ1-1 TRBV20-1 CSVDRRNTEAFF
many 17 TRBJ2-5 TRBV3-1 CASSEDPSRRIKETQYF
. 17 TRBJ2-6 TRBV7-2 CASSSGLAVSGANVLTF
. 13 TRBJ2-2 TRBV2 CASSADRAGELFF
many 17 TRBJ2-1 TRBV3-1 CASSQVGSGGTYNEQFF
many 15 TRBJ1-1 TRBV25-1 CASSADTLMNTEAFF
many 13 TRBJ2-2 TRBV19 CARGQYCTGELFF
many 16 TRBJ2-1 TRBV5-6 CASSPEQGSSYNEQFF
many 16 TRBJ2-7 TRBV5-1 CASSLLGTGGRNEQYF
many 14 TRBJ2-5 TRBV5-1 CASSLEGRQETQYF
many 15 TRBJ2-3 TRBV6-2/TRBV6-3 CASSTAGSSTDTQYF
many 13 TRBJ1-4 TRBV4-2 CASSLGRIEKLFF
many 16 TRBJ2-1 TRBV9 CASSVAAYLSYNEQFF
many 12 TRBJ2-5 TRBV5-1 CASSLGKETQYF
many 13 TRBJ1-5 TRBV6-5 CASSSTGVQPQHF